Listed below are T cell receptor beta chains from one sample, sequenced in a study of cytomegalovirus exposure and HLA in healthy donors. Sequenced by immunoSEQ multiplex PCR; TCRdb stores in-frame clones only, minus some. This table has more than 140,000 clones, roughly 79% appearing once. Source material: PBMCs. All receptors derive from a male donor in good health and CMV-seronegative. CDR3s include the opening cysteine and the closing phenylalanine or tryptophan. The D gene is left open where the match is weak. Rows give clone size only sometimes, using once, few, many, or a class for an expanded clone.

CASSLGTSGSHEQFF	TGCGCCAGCAGCTTAGGGACTAGCGGATCCCATGAGCAGTTCTTC	-	TRBJ2-1	TRBD2	TRBV5-1
CASSANAGSWSWQPQHF	TGTGCCAGCAGCGCGAATGCGGGCTCCTGGTCGTGGCAGCCCCAGCATTTT	-	TRBJ1-5	-	TRBV7-2
CASSDLTGSYEQYF	TGTGCCAGCAGTGACCTGACAGGTTCCTACGAGCAGTACTTC	-	TRBJ2-7	-	TRBV25-1
CATGALNGEKLFF	TGTGCCACCGGAGCCTTAAACGGGGAAAAACTGTTTTTT	-	TRBJ1-4	-	TRBV14
CASSITGQGNTGELFF	TGTGCCAGTAGTATTACGGGACAGGGCAACACCGGGGAGCTGTTTTTT	-	TRBJ2-2	TRBD1	TRBV19
CASSRLRQGSNEKLFF	TGTGCCAGCAGTCGACTTCGACAGGGGAGCAATGAAAAACTGTTTTTT	-	TRBJ1-4	TRBD1	TRBV6-6
CASSTAQETQYF	TGTGCCAGCAGTACAGCCCAAGAGACCCAGTACTTC	-	TRBJ2-5	-	TRBV27
CSVEDHRDREYNEQFF	TGCAGCGTTGAAGATCACCGGGACAGGGAGTACAATGAGCAGTTCTTC	-	TRBJ2-1	TRBD1	TRBV29-1
CASSPPGGGPYNEQFF	TGTGCCAGCAGCCCCCCCGGCGGGGGGCCCTACAATGAGCAGTTCTTC	-	TRBJ2-1	TRBD2	TRBV2
CASSSAGGGWNTEAFF	TGTGCCAGCAGCTCGGCCGGGGGGGGATGGAACACTGAAGCTTTCTTT	-	TRBJ1-1	-	TRBV5-4
CASSSSSVRQETQYF	TGTGCCAGCAGCTCTAGCTCAGTACGACAAGAGACCCAGTACTTC	-	TRBJ2-5	-	TRBV7-6
CASSPIGGNSPLHF	TGCGCCAGCAGCCCAATCGGGGGAAATTCACCCCTCCACTTT	-	TRBJ1-6	-	TRBV4-1
CASSIVSQAASNTEAFF	TGTGCCAGTAGTATAGTTTCACAGGCGGCATCGAACACTGAAGCTTTCTTT	-	TRBJ1-1	-	TRBV19
CATRGGTAYEQYF	TGTGCCACTCGCGGGGGGACAGCTTACGAGCAGTACTTC	once	TRBJ2-7	-	TRBV10-3
CASTRGRATETQYF	TGTGCCAGCACCCGAGGGAGGGCCACAGAGACCCAGTACTTC	few	TRBJ2-5	TRBD2	TRBV6-1
CASSLGAVSGNTIYF	TGCGCCAGCAGCTTGGGAGCGGTGTCTGGAAACACCATATATTTT	few	TRBJ1-3	-	TRBV5-1
CASNPREDGELFF	TGTGCCAGCAACCCGAGGGAGGACGGGGAGCTGTTTTTT	-	TRBJ2-2	-	TRBV10-3
CASSPTPQPQHF	TGTGCCAGCAGCCCGACACCCCAGCCCCAGCATTTT	-	TRBJ1-5	-	TRBV6-6
CASSSWTSGRRNEQFF	TGCGCCAGCAGCTCCTGGACTAGCGGGAGGCGGAATGAGCAGTTCTTC	once	TRBJ2-1	TRBD2	TRBV5-1